The 8 T cell receptor beta chains below come from one sample, sequenced in a study of T cells in localized non-small cell lung cancer. Method: immunoSEQ multiplex PCR; TCRdb's copy keeps in-frame clones and lacks some. This table holds around 30,000 clones, 80% to 95% found once. The sample here was peripheral blood mononuclear cells, taken before any cancer treatment. These receptors were taken from a woman aged 35 to 70 with stage III lung adenocarcinoma.

The V and J genes are TRBV29-1 and TRBJ2-7; 8 nucleotides agree with TRBD2. The CDR3 is 14 residues long. Losses at the gene ends were 7 bases for V and 1 base for J; bases not matched to a gene: 9. Germline-derived CDR1 and CDR2 are SQVTM and ANQGSEA. Here the CDR3 DNA reads TGCAGCGCCCTAACCACTAGCGGATCCTACGAGCAGTACTTC. Protein product: CSALTTSGSYEQYF.

The chain joins TRBV7-9 to TRBJ2-7, with 8 bases aligning to TRBD2. The CDR3 covers 11 residues. The V gene end was trimmed by 6 bases and the J gene end by 5 bases; junction bases not matched to a gene: 0. Germline CDR1 is SEHNR and CDR2 is FQNEAQ (reference sequence). The DNA for the CDR3 is TGTGCCAGCAGACTAGCGGACGAGCAGTACTTC. Its protein product is CASRLADEQYF. Combining the CDR3 with reference TRBV7-9 and TRBJ2-7 gives the whole variable domain DTGVSQNPRHKITKRGQNVTFRCDPISEHNRLYWYRQTLGQGPEFLTYFQNEAQLEKSRLLSDRFSAERPKGSFSTLEIQRTEQGDSAMYLCASRLADEQYFGPGTRLTVT.

V gene TRBV13 combines with J gene TRBJ2-1; TRBD2 might be the D (6 bases). Germline CDR1 reads PRHDT; CDR2 reads FYEKMQ (reference sequence). This CDR3 spans 15 amino acids. Trimming stripped 4 bases from V and 5 bases from J, with 15 bases between. CDR3 nucleotide sequence: TGTGCCAGCAGCTCCAGACAGCCTAGCGACAATGAGCAGTTCTTC. Its protein is CASSSRQPSDNEQFF.

The rearrangement joins TRBV11-2 to TRBJ2-5; 12 bases are a match to TRBD2. Losses at the gene ends were 5 bases for V and 5 bases for J; bases not matched to a gene: 6. Germline lookup yields CDR1 SGHAT and CDR2 FQNNGV. The CDR3 sequence is 15 residues long. Here the CDR3 reads CASSLRLAGVETQYF. The CDR3 coding sequence is TGTGCCAGCAGCCTGCGACTAGCGGGGGTGGAGACCCAGTACTTC. Full variable domain (missing parts from reference TRBV11-2 and TRBJ2-5): EAGVAQSPRYKIIEKRQSVAFWCNPISGHATLYWYQQILGQGPKLLIQFQNNGVVDDSQLPKDRFSAERLKGVDSTLKIQPAKLEDSAVYLCASSLRLAGVETQYFGPGTRLLVL.

This clone has a single count. V is TRBV20-1 and J is TRBJ1-1; D uncertain. The CDR3 is made up of 11 amino acids. The germline V gene encodes CDR1 DFQATT and CDR2 SNEGSKA (reference sequence). V lost 3 bases and J lost 4, with 6 bases in between. Here the CDR3 reads CSASDGTEAFF. The CDR3 DNA reads as TGCAGTGCTAGCGACGGCACTGAAGCTTTCTTT.

The rearrangement links TRBV19 to TRBJ2-4; D may match TRBD1 or TRBD2 (5 bases each). This CDR3 comprises 15 residues. V was trimmed by 7 bases and J by 1 base, leaving 14 bases between them. Germline V CDR1 and CDR2: LNHDA, SQIVND (reference sequence). For the CDR3, the DNA is TGTGCCAGTAATAGGGACGGGGCTGCCAAAAACATTCAGTACTTC. Translated, it gives CASNRDGAAKNIQYF.

V gene TRBV30 combines with J gene TRBJ2-6; a weak D match, TRBD1 (6 bases). The germline V and J ends were trimmed by 7 bases and 3 bases, with 22 bases remaining between them. This CDR3 spans 17 amino acids. Germline loops: CDR1 GTSNPN, CDR2 SVGIG (reference sequence). The CDR3: CALELQGRSLGANVLTF. The CDR3 coding sequence is TGTGCCTTGGAGTTACAGGGACGTTCACTTGGGGCCAACGTCCTGACTTTC.

The V gene is TRBV5-1, the J gene TRBJ2-3, with D perhaps matching TRBD2 (6 bases). Trimming took off 4 bases at V and 4 bases at J, with 10 bases between the two ends. CDR1 and CDR2 (germline): SGHRS, YFSETQ. CDR3 length: 13 residues. This chain's CDR3 is CASSAGTSDTQYF. As DNA, the CDR3 is TGCGCCAGCAGCGCCGGGACTTCAGATACGCAGTATTTT.